The subject of this entry is one T cell receptor beta chain. Its antigen is still unknown. These data originate in a study of shared clonotypes between healthy human individuals. Study-level results: Naive CD4 clonotypes overlapped across a few donors at about 5.3%.

Replicate PCRs for sorted subsets used roughly 200 ng DNA; this equaled tens of thousands of T cell genomes. Assay: immunoSEQ multiplex PCR; the TCRdb copy retains only in-frame clones and omits some. The table has approximately 2,000,000 clones, roughly 90% seen once. After removal of 1 base from V and 6 bases from J, the junction contained 4 bases not matched to a gene. The CDR3 is 15 amino acids. Germline V gene data show CDR1 as SGHNT and CDR2 as YENEEA. Sequenced input: naive CD4+ T cells from PBMCs. Subset here: CD45RA+ positively selected. V is TRBV11-3 and J is TRBJ2-2; TRBD2 matches at 8 bases. This clonotype was sampled from a man aged 18-30 years in good health. Some clones in this sample may be carry-over from other donors' samples. The CDR3 loop is CASSLVSGGPGELFF. CDR3 DNA: TGTGCCAGCAGCTTAGTGTCGGGAGGGCCCGGGGAGCTGTTTTTT.